The 4 T cell receptor beta chains in this list originate from one sample, sequenced in a study of molecular identifiers for immune sequencing clone quantification. MiXCR was run by TCRdb on the PCR reads, yielding one entry per CDR3 protein. The table lists 550,000 to 750,000 distinct CDR3 sequences, 15% to 20% of them singletons. The sample taken for sequencing was naive CD8+ T cells from blood, with Jurkat cell RNA spiked in. The sample's subset: FACS-sorted CD8+CD4-CCR7+CD45RA+ naive T cells. The origin of the receptors is a human donor in good health. Some libraries in this study had Jurkat cell RNA spiked in.

This clonotype has only a few counts. The chain uses TRBV7-9 and TRBJ2-1; 9 bases line up with TRBD1. Trimming at V came to 7 bases and at J to 7 bases, leaving 11 bases not matched to a gene. This CDR3 has 15 amino acids. Germline-derived CDR1 and CDR2 are SEHNR and FQNEAQ (reference sequence). DNA of the CDR3: TGTGCCAGCAACACCCTGCGGGACAGGGTGAATGAGCAGTTCTTC. Translated, it gives CASNTLRDRVNEQFF.

About this clonotype: The junction differs from germline at one of its ends, possibly a read error. V gene TRBV7-9 combines with J gene TRBJ2-1; perhaps TRBD2 as D (5 bases). The CDR3 is made up of 14 amino acids. Germline V CDR1 and CDR2: SEHNR, FQNEAQ (reference sequence). Written as DNA, the CDR3 is TGTGCCAGCAGCGTAGCGTCGAGCTACAATGGGCAGTTCTTC. It codes for CASSVASSYNGQFF.

This clonotype was seen ten or more times. CDR3 amino acids: CASSPTGAASQETQYF. As DNA, the CDR3 is TGTGCCAGTAGCCCTACAGGGGCCGCTTCCCAAGAGACCCAGTACTTC. This chain joins TRBV19 and TRBJ2-5; TRBD1 matches 7 bases. Germline V gene lookup returns CDR1 LNHDA and CDR2 SQIVND (reference sequence). The CDR3 is 16 residues long. The trim removed 6 bases at V and 1 base at J, leaving 11 bases unmatched.

The genes are TRBV4-3 and TRBJ2-7; possible D gene TRBD2, 6 bases. Trimming stripped 5 bases from V and 6 bases from J, with 17 bases between. This CDR3 comprises 14 residues. Germline V CDR1 and CDR2: LGHNA, YSLEER. As DNA, the CDR3 is TGCGCCAGCAGCTTTCGGGGGATGGGGCCCGAGCAGTACTTC. Its protein is CASSFRGMGPEQYF.